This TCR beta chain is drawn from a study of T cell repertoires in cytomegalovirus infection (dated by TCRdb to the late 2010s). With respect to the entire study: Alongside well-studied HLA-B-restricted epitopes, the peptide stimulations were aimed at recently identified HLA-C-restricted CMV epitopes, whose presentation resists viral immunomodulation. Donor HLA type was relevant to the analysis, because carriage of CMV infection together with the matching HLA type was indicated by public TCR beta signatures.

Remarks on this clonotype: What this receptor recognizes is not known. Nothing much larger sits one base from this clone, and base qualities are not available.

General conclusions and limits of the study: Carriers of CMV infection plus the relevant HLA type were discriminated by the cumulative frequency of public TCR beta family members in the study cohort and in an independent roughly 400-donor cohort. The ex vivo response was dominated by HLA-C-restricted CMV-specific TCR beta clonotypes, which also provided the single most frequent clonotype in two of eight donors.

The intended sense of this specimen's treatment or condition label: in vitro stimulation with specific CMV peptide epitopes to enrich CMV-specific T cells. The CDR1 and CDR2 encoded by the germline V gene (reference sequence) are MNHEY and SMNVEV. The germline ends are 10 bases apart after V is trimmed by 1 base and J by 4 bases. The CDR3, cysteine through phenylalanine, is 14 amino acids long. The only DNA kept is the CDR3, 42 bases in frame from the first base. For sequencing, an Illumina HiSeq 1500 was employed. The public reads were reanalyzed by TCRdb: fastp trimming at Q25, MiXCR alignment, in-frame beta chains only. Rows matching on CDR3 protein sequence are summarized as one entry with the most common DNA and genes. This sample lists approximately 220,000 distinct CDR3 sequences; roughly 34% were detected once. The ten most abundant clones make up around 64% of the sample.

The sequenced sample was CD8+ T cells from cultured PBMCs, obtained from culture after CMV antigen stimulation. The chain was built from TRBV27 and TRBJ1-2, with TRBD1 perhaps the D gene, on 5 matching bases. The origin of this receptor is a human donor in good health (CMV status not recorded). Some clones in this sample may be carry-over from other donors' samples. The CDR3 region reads CASSLLPGFYGYTF. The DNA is TGTGCCAGCAGTTTATTACCAGGGTTCTATGGCTACACCTTC.